This TCR beta chain emerged from a study of blood T cell repertoires in COVID-19. Study-level background: Whether acute or convalescent, the COVID-19 samples came from the United States, Italy and Spain. PBMCs, B-cell-depleted T cells, or T cells were the source of the cDNA or gDNA that made up the material.

This CDR3 is built from 13 residues. V lost 4 bases and J lost 10; bases outside the gene matches: 9. CDR1 is SGHRS, CDR2 YFSETQ, per germline. Per the authors' pipeline: Quantification of nucleated cells was approximated via reference gene primer amplification. Sequencing used immunoSEQ multiplex PCR; TCRdb keeps in-frame clones, though not all of them. V, J and clone size were drawn from that table, and D and trimming were deduced from the DNA. Of about 240,000 clones detected, roughly 86% appear once; the ten largest clones hold 10% to 15%. What was sequenced was peripheral blood. This TCR derives from an older man with acute or convalescent COVID-19. V usage is TRBV5-1 and J usage is TRBJ1-1; 8 bases fit TRBD1. DNA for the CDR3: TGCGCCAGCAGCCACGGACAGGGCATGACAGCTTTCTTT. Translated: CASSHGQGMTAFF.